Given below is one TCR beta chain in context. Its antigen specificity is not known. It has no much larger one-base neighbor in the sample; base qualities were not kept. This record comes from a study of TIL therapy for anti-PD-1-resistant metastatic lung cancer (dated by TCRdb to about 2021). Describing the broader study: Tumors were harvested before any PD-1/PD-L1 blockade; patients then received nivolumab, and those progressing received lymphodepletion, expanded TIL infusion and IL-2. A median non-synonymous tumor mutation burden of around 1.5 mutations per megabase was determined across the cohort by whole-exome sequencing. T cell receptor beta sequencing of tumor and peripheral blood was used to follow clonotypes across the tumor, the expanded TIL product and serial blood samples. Enrolled patients had a median age of almost 55 years (range about 38-85) and a median tumor PD-L1 proportion score of approximately 6.6%. Most of the cohort had lung adenocarcinoma, including a handful of EGFR-mutant tumors and two ALK-rearranged tumors, and half of the patients were either current or former smokers. Overall study results and their limits: The cohort was highly selected, with more treatment-naive, never-smoker and oncogene-addicted patients than typical, limiting generalizability. The study protocol defined all tumor marker inferences as exploratory. The baseline peripheral repertoire was partially replaced by infused TIL clonotypes, which then decayed over months, and persistence showed no apparent association with response.

From V the trimming removes 2 bases and from J it removes 6 bases, while the gene matches leave 4 bases of the junction unaccounted for. Inclusive of the bounding cysteine and phenylalanine, the CDR3 is 13 residues long. Of all the DNA, just the CDR3 is kept, 39 bases in frame from base 1. Sequences SGHDT (CDR1) and YYEEEE (CDR2) are obtained from the germline V gene. Taken with the paper, the label for time point translates to: pre-treatment sample, taken before nivolumab and TIL therapy. A phase I trial run at two centers enrolled adults with stage 4 NSCLC between 2017 and early 2020. The samples were drawn from an open-label, single-arm phase I trial testing tumor-infiltrating lymphocyte therapy combined with nivolumab in advanced non-small cell lung cancer. Mononuclear cells from blood collected in EDTA tubes were isolated on a Ficoll gradient and snap-frozen as pellets, and DNA was then extracted using a Qiagen mini-prep kit.

The immunoSEQ v3 hsTCRB kit was used to amplify TCR beta CDR3 regions from genomic DNA through bias-controlled multiplex PCR. The TCR libraries were sequenced on an Illumina NextSeq 500 to approximately 1.8 million read pairs for survey level or roughly 4.5-6 million read pairs for deep level. The source study handled its data this way. V, D and J genes were assigned, non-productive sequences were removed, and clonality was reported by immunoSEQ Analyzer software. Repertoires were compared using productive Simpson clonality and Morisita overlap index of productive TRB rearrangements between infused TIL and blood. Absolute clonotype counts in blood were estimated as lymphocyte count times CD3+ fraction times the clone's productive frequency. Drawn from immuneACCESS, this table holds only the in-frame rearrangements with V and J called that TCRdb kept. Clones are partly lost; checked studies trace under half to an unresolved V gene and leave the rest unexplained. The DNA gave D and trimming, while V, J and clone size come from that table. Across this sample there are tens of thousands of clones, with roughly 80% seen only once. Of the sample, roughly 5.7% is held by the ten largest clones.

The clonotype comes from a person aged 25-85 years with non-small cell lung cancer. The sequences come from blood, collected at baseline. The rearranged segments are TRBV5-6 and TRBJ2-7, with TRBD1 matching 8 junction bases. The DNA reads TGTGCCAGCAGCTTCACCGGGACAGGCGAGCAGTACTTC. This translates into CASSFTGTGEQYF.